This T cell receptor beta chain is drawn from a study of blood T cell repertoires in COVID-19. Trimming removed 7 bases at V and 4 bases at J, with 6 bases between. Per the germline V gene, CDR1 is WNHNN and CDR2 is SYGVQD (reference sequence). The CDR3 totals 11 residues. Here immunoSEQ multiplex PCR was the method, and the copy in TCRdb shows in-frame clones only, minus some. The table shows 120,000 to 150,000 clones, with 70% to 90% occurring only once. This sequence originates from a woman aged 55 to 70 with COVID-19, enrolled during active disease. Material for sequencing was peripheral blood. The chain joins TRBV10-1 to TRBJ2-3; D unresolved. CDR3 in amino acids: CASKGADTQYF. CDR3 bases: TGCGCCAGCAAAGGAGCAGATACGCAGTATTTT.